Here is one T cell receptor (beta chain) with its context. The data were obtained in a study of T cells expressing NK-cell markers. Overall study: Seropositivity for HCMV was found in seven of the eight sequenced donors, with one seronegative.

The CDR3 totals 13 residues. Germline V gene lookup returns CDR1 PRHDT and CDR2 FYEKMQ (reference sequence). The TCR beta cDNA came from 5'RACE template switching with UMIs. From the 5' RACE reads, TCRdb lists one entry per CDR3 protein and no DNA. Its clone listing holds 440,000 or so distinct CDR3 sequences. The sample taken for sequencing was blood T cells: a sorted CD56 or NKG2C T cell subset, CD4+ or CD8+ T cells, or bulk PBMC T cells (not recorded which). The sequence came from a woman between 18 and 70 years old in good health. The chain couples TRBV13 to TRBJ2-5; without DNA, the TCRdb call of TRBD1 cannot be checked. CDR3: CASSSQDTATQYF.